One TCR beta chain is described in this entry. The antigen is unknown. This entry comes from a study of blood T cells in healthy people across ages. Trimming pared 7 bases from V and 3 bases from J, leaving 16 bases between. This CDR3 comprises 15 residues. Looked up from germline, CDR1 is MNHEY and CDR2 is SMNVEV (reference sequence). Alongside a J-beta primer mix, a sample-barcoded 5' primer served in a second PCR lasting about 7 to 12 cycles. One entry per CDR3 protein, called by TCRdb with MiXCR from the 5' RACE reads. Of more than 1 million distinct CDR3 sequences in the sample, less than 50% were seen once. Broader study findings: Changes seen in expanded clonotypes were possibly confounded by donor CMV status left unknown. It was the long-lived donors that had more naive CD4+ cells and higher diversity than aged donors.

The individuals who served as donors were healthy Caucasians living in Russia, aged about 6 to 95. Sequenced material: blood. The chain couples TRBV27 to TRBJ2-1; D unclear. This TCR derives from a woman aged 60-70 years in good health. CDR3 loop: CASTTASHFYNEQFF. DNA for the CDR3: TGTGCCAGCACAACGGCGTCTCACTTCTACAATGAGCAGTTCTTC.